Sequencing of this T cell receptor beta chain was carried out in a study of response to subunit inactivated influenza vaccine. Findings of the study overall: Authors suggested seasonal influenza vaccinations each recruit few new T cells.

Germline-derived CDR1 and CDR2 are KGHSH and LQKENI. The V segment lost 2 bases and the J segment 1 base; nucleotides outside the gene matches: 5. This CDR3 region has 16 residues. This clonotype was detected only a few times. No antigen is known for it. TCRdb used MiXCR to reprocess the RT-PCR reads, holding one entry per CDR3 protein. The repertoire holds about 520,000 distinct CDR3 sequences, with approximately 7.7% as singletons. The chain recombines TRBV18 with TRBJ1-5, with 7 bases aligning to TRBD1. The source is a man aged 50 to 75 who received an inactivated influenza vaccine. This specimen was PBMCs from blood, taken 23 to 25 months after vaccination. The CDR3 DNA reads TGTGCCAGCTCACCAAGGGCAGGGGGAAGCAATCAGCCCCAGCATTTT. This sequence encodes CASSPRAGGSNQPQHF. The variable domain in full, completed from reference TRBV18 and TRBJ1-5, reads NAGVMQNPRHLVRRRGQEARLRCSPMKGHSHVYWYRQLPEEGLKFMVYLQKENIIDESGMPKERFSAEFPKEGPSILRIQQVVRGDSAAYFCASSPRAGGSNQPQHFGDGTRLSIL.